Below are 21 T cell receptor beta chains sequenced from a single sample in a study of cytomegalovirus exposure and HLA in healthy donors. The PCR used 60 Vbeta and 13 Jbeta primers. The data were produced by immunoSEQ multiplex PCR, yet TCRdb's version contains in-frame clones alone and is incomplete. The table includes 130,000 to 150,000 clones, around 72% detected once. The source material was PBMCs. Receptor source: a man aged 18 to 35 in good health and CMV-seropositive.

The gene calls are TRBV18 and TRBJ1-1; 7 bases fit TRBD1. V shed 3 bases, J shed 4 bases, and the junction held 8 bases outside the gene matches. The CDR3 length is 15 residues. Germline values: CDR1 KGHSH, CDR2 LQKENI. CDR3 region: CASSPQQGSSTEAFF. DNA for the CDR3: TGTGCCAGCTCACCTCAACAGGGGAGTAGCACTGAAGCTTTCTTT.

The chain links TRBV6-5 to TRBJ2-7, with 8 bases that match TRBD1. The CDR3 is made up of 13 amino acids. The ends lost 7 bases at V and 4 bases at J; junction bases unmatched: 6. Looked up from germline, CDR1 is MNHEY and CDR2 is SVGAGI. CDR3 amino acids: CASKLTGAYEQYF. CDR3 coding DNA: TGTGCCAGCAAACTGACAGGGGCGTACGAGCAGTACTTC.

This clone was found once. V gene TRBV2 combines with J gene TRBJ2-1; TRBD2 agrees at 8 bases. Germline trimming cut 4 bases from V and 6 bases from J; bases unmatched to any gene: 5. Germline V gene sequence: CDR1 SNHLY, CDR2 FYNNEI. The CDR3 contains 14 residues. The DNA for the CDR3 is TGTGCCAGCAGTGGACGGGAGGGCCTCAATGAGCAGTTCTTC. This sequence encodes CASSGREGLNEQFF.

This clone has a handful of counts. The rearrangement links TRBV5-4 to TRBJ1-1; tentative D call: TRBD1 (5 bases). The germline V gene has CDR1 SGHNT and CDR2 YYREEE (reference sequence). This CDR3 region has 16 residues. V lost 6 bases, J lost 1 base, and 19 bases lay in between. The CDR3 loop is CASTQTLGRTNTEAFF. For the CDR3, the DNA is TGTGCCAGCACCCAGACTCTGGGGCGAACGAACACTGAAGCTTTCTTT.

This sequence joins TRBV28 and TRBJ1-1; the D gene is possibly TRBD1 (5 bases). Per germline, CDR1 MDHEN and CDR2 SYDVKM. Trimming pared 1 base from V and 5 bases from J, leaving 11 bases between. The CDR3 contains 14 residues. CDR3 sequence reads: CASSLYGAGTEAFF. DNA of the CDR3: TGTGCCAGCAGTTTATATGGGGCTGGGACTGAAGCTTTCTTT.

The V call is TRBV7-9, the J call TRBJ2-3; 9 positions agree with TRBD2. The CDR3 is 15 amino acids. Germline V lookup: CDR1 SEHNR, CDR2 FQNEAQ (reference sequence). With V trimmed by 2 bases and J by 3 bases, 3 bases remained unmatched. The CDR3 here is CASSLRREGTDTQYF. In nucleotides, the CDR3 is TGTGCCAGCAGCTTAAGGCGGGAGGGGACAGATACGCAGTATTTT.

DNA of the CDR3: TGCGCCAGCAGCCAAGATGGAAAGGGGGCCCCTGAAGCTTTCTTT. Its protein is CASSQDGKGAPEAFF. The chain recombines TRBV4-1 with TRBJ1-1, with 7 bases matching TRBD1. CDR1 MGHRA and CDR2 YSYEKL come from the germline V gene. V was clipped by 0 bases and J by 6 bases; unmatched bases: 7. This CDR3 comprises 15 residues.

V gene TRBV10-3 combines with J gene TRBJ2-7; tentatively, D is TRBD2 (5 bases). V was trimmed by 8 bases and J by 4 bases, leaving 15 bases between them. Germline CDR1 is ENHRY and CDR2 is SYGVKD. CDR3 length equals 13 residues. This chain's CDR3 is CAIASSLVYEQYF. The DNA of the CDR3 is TGTGCCATCGCTAGCTCCCTGGTGTACGAGCAGTACTTC.

This chain links TRBV20-1 with TRBJ2-5; possibly TRBD2 for D (6 bases). V was pared by 3 bases and J by 7 bases, with 9 bases between. The CDR3 extends over 11 amino acids. CDR1 and CDR2 from the germline V gene are DFQATT and SNEGSKA (reference sequence). CDR3 protein: CSASLGGTQYF. CDR3 DNA: TGCAGTGCTAGTTTGGGGGGGACCCAGTACTTC.

Details on this clone: The junction departs from germline at one end; a sequencing error may be responsible. This chain connects TRBV7-7 to TRBJ2-5, with a possible D match to TRBD2 (6 bases). The better agreement between TRBJ2-7 and the DNA end casts doubt on the J call. This CDR3 has 14 residues. Germline V lookup: CDR1 SSHAT, CDR2 FNYEAQ (reference sequence). This CDR3 reads CASSLAADSYEQYF. In nucleotides, the CDR3 is TGTGCTAGCAGCTTAGCGGCGGATTCCTACGAGCAGTACTTC.

The V gene is TRBV2, the J gene TRBJ2-5, with 14 bases fitting TRBD2. Germline V gene sequence: CDR1 SNHLY, CDR2 FYNNEI. This CDR3 contains 15 residues. V lost 8 bases, J lost 5 bases, and 7 bases stayed unmatched. The CDR3 is CASVVGTSGSETQYF. In DNA form, the CDR3 reads TGTGCCAGCGTGGTCGGGACTAGCGGGAGTGAGACCCAGTACTTC.

The chain uses TRBV9 and TRBJ2-3, with 9 bases lining up with TRBD2. The ends lost 2 bases at V and 0 bases at J; junction bases unmatched: 4. This CDR3 is 16 amino acids long. CDR1 is SGDLS, CDR2 YYNGEE, per germline. CDR3 nucleotides: TGTGCCAGCAGCGTCAGACTAGCGGTTAGCACAGATACGCAGTATTTT. It is translated as CASSVRLAVSTDTQYF.

The chain has TRBV28 and TRBJ2-2; D might be TRBD1 (6 bases). Trimming pared 6 bases from V and 0 bases from J, leaving 11 bases between. The CDR3 consists of 15 residues. The germline V gene has CDR1 MDHEN and CDR2 SYDVKM. CDR3 sequence: CASRPQGSNTGELFF. For the CDR3, the DNA is TGTGCCAGCAGACCACAGGGATCGAACACCGGGGAGCTGTTTTTT.

The CDR3 loop is CASSSGQGTYNEQFF. CDR3 sequence (DNA): TGCGCCAGCAGCTCAGGACAGGGGACGTACAATGAGCAGTTCTTC. V is TRBV5-1 and J is TRBJ2-1; 9 nucleotides line up with TRBD1. CDR3 size: 15 residues. Germline values: CDR1 SGHRS, CDR2 YFSETQ. With V trimmed by 3 bases and J by 4 bases, 5 bases remained unmatched. Supplemented by reference TRBV5-1 and TRBJ2-1, the full variable domain reads KAGVTQTPRYLIKTRGQQVTLSCSPISGHRSVSWYQQTPGQGLQFLFEYFSETQRNKGNFPGRFSGRQFSNSRSEMNVSTLELGDSALYLCASSSGQGTYNEQFFGPGTRLTVL.

This rearrangement joins TRBV5-6 to TRBJ2-2, with D possibly TRBD2 on 5 matching bases. The germline V and J ends were trimmed by 3 bases and 4 bases, with 10 bases remaining between them. This CDR3 contains 14 residues. Germline values: CDR1 SGHDT, CDR2 YYEEEE. CDR3 amino acids: CASSSGIFTGELFF. The CDR3 DNA reads as TGTGCCAGCAGCTCCGGGATTTTCACCGGGGAGCTGTTTTTT.

In this sample, this clone turned up a few times. Given the absence of the conserved phenylalanine or tryptophan at the CDR3 end, a read error is likely. This chain connects TRBV6-1 to TRBJ2-7; TRBD2 matches 8 bases. Germline values: CDR1 MNHNS, CDR2 SASEGT. The CDR3 consists of 16 residues. V lost 2 bases and J lost 1; bases outside the gene matches: 7. CDR3 coding DNA: TGTGCCAGCAGTGAAAGTGTGGCTAGCGGGTCCTACGAGCAGTACCTC. It is translated as CASSESVASGSYEQYL.

The genes are TRBV4-2 and TRBJ2-1; D gene uncertain. The CDR3 is 13 amino acids. Trimming took 0 bases from V and 10 from J, leaving 10 bases between them. Germline CDR1 reads LGHNA; CDR2 reads YNFKEQ. The CDR3 coding sequence is TGTGCCAGCAGCCAAGATCGAGGCCGCGAGCAGTTCTTC. It specifies CASSQDRGREQFF.

The chain employs TRBV28 and TRBJ1-5; 9 bases line up with TRBD1. This CDR3 has 13 residues. Germline-derived CDR1 and CDR2 are MDHEN and SYDVKM. The V and J ends lost 9 bases and 6 bases, in that order; junction bases with no gene match: 6. The CDR3 loop reads CASADRGGQPQHF. The CDR3, as DNA: TGTGCCAGTGCGGACAGGGGAGGTCAGCCCCAGCATTTT. Drawing the rest from reference TRBV28 and TRBJ1-5, the complete variable domain is DVKVTQSSRYLVKRTGEKVFLECVQDMDHENMFWYRQDPGLGLRLIYFSYDVKMKEKGDIPEGYSVSREKKERFSLILESASTNQTSMYLCASADRGGQPQHFGDGTRLSIL.

The chain couples TRBV4-1 to TRBJ1-2; 7 bases agree with TRBD1. J gave up 4 bases and V 4 bases, and 6 bases lay outside the gene matches. CDR3 length: 14 amino acids. The germline V gene has CDR1 MGHRA and CDR2 YSYEKL. The CDR3 spells CASSLQTGSYGYTF. The CDR3 DNA reads as TGCGCCAGCAGCCTCCAGACAGGGTCCTATGGCTACACCTTC.

The rearrangement uses TRBV6-5 and TRBJ2-3; 8 nucleotides line up with TRBD1. V shed 2 bases and J 3 bases; nucleotides not matched to a gene: 4. CDR3 length equals 15 residues. Looked up from germline, CDR1 is MNHEY and CDR2 is SVGAGI. The CDR3 DNA sequence: TGTGCCAGCAGTTACCAAAGGACAGGGACAGATACGCAGTATTTT. It codes for CASSYQRTGTDTQYF.

This clone was seen a few times. The V gene is TRBV6-5, the J gene TRBJ2-1; tentatively, D is TRBD1 (6 bases). This CDR3 is built from 15 residues. Trimming removed 6 bases from V and 12 bases from J, with 24 bases in between. Germline V gene data show CDR1 as MNHEY and CDR2 as SVGAGI. The CDR3 sequence: CASSLGQNFPPLQFF. Here the CDR3 DNA reads TGTGCCAGCAGCCTAGGACAGAACTTCCCCCCCCTGCAGTTCTTC.